Presented here are 9 T cell receptor beta chains from one specimen sequenced in a study of blood T cell repertoires in COVID-19. Profiling relied on immunoSEQ multiplex PCR, and the TCRdb table lists in-frame clones only, not all of them. The table has about 120,000 clones, over 80% seen once. What was sequenced was peripheral blood. These receptors all stem from a woman aged 70-85 years with acute or convalescent COVID-19.

The J gene is TRBJ2-5, the V gene TRBV5-4; 9 bases match TRBD1. The CDR3 covers 15 residues. Trimming removed 4 bases from V and 3 bases from J; junction bases left unmatched: 7. Per germline, CDR1 SGHNT and CDR2 YYREEE (reference sequence). CDR3 sequence reads: CASSPRTGEEETQYF. DNA of the CDR3: TGTGCCAGCAGCCCCAGGACAGGGGAGGAAGAGACCCAGTACTTC.

Turning to this clone: Other DNA sequences in the sample encode the same CDR3. The V call is TRBV5-1, the J call TRBJ1-2; 8 positions agree with TRBD1. V dropped 4 bases and J dropped 0; count of bases not matched to a gene: 2. The germline gives CDR1 SGHRS, CDR2 YFSETQ. CDR3 length: 14 amino acids. This CDR3 reads CASSLDRANYGYTF. The CDR3 bases are TGCGCCAGCAGCCTGGACAGGGCTAACTATGGCTACACCTTC.

This sequence joins TRBV10-3 and TRBJ1-5; TRBD1 aligns across 9 bases. The CDR3 sequence is 15 residues long. In germline, CDR1 is ENHRY, CDR2 SYGVKD. V was pared by 5 bases and J by 7 bases, with 9 bases of the junction left unmatched. DNA for the CDR3: TGTGCCATCAGTCCTGGGACAGGGAATGAGCAGCCCCAGCATTTT. Encoded protein: CAISPGTGNEQPQHF.

The chain joins TRBV5-4 to TRBJ2-7, with TRBD2 matching over 16 bases. CDR1 is SGHNT and CDR2 is YYREEE in the germline V gene (reference sequence). V gave up 4 bases and J gave up 0 bases; unmatched junction bases: 4. The CDR3 runs 17 residues. The chain's CDR3 is CASSPGLAGGGSYEQYF. The CDR3 DNA follows: TGTGCCAGCAGCCCGGGACTAGCGGGAGGGGGCTCCTACGAGCAGTACTTC.

The chain employs TRBV15 and TRBJ2-1, with 9 positions matching TRBD2. The CDR3 has 16 amino acids. The J segment lost 1 base and the V segment lost 3 bases, leaving 4 bases of the junction unmatched. The germline V gene has CDR1 LNHNV and CDR2 YYDKDF (reference sequence). CDR3 sequence: CATSRGRGGSYNEQFF. The CDR3 DNA reads as TGTGCCACCAGCAGGGGGCGGGGGGGTTCCTACAATGAGCAGTTCTTC.

The chain employs TRBV28 and TRBJ1-5, with 7 bases matching TRBD1. V lost 2 bases to trimming and J lost 6 bases; unmatched junction nucleotides: 1. The germline gives CDR1 MDHEN, CDR2 SYDVKM. The CDR3 sequence is 13 residues long. CDR3 sequence (DNA): TGTGCCAGCAGTTTAGCAGGGGGTCAGCCCCAGCATTTT. Its translation: CASSLAGGQPQHF. Based on the CDR3 plus reference TRBV28 and TRBJ1-5, the full variable domain is DVKVTQSSRYLVKRTGEKVFLECVQDMDHENMFWYRQDPGLGLRLIYFSYDVKMKEKGDIPEGYSVSREKKERFSLILESASTNQTSMYLCASSLAGGQPQHFGDGTRLSIL.

The rearrangement links TRBV6-1 to TRBJ1-6; 9 bases are shared with TRBD1. The junction had 9 bases not matched to a gene; V was cut back by 0 bases and J by 3 bases. CDR3 size: 19 residues. CDR1 and CDR2 from the germline V gene are MNHNS and SASEGT. The CDR3 loop is CASSEASGGTGFYNSPLHF. CDR3 nucleotides: TGTGCCAGCAGTGAAGCTTCCGGTGGGACAGGGTTCTATAATTCACCCCTCCACTTT.

The chain links TRBV27 to TRBJ1-5; tentatively, D is TRBD1 (6 bases). V lost 5 bases and J lost 5, with 10 bases in between. The germline V gene encodes CDR1 MNHEY and CDR2 SMNVEV (reference sequence). There are 13 residues in the CDR3. CDR3 in amino acids: CASSQNRDQPQHF. CDR3 DNA: TGTGCCAGCAGTCAGAACAGGGATCAGCCCCAGCATTTT.

The chain is built from TRBV14 and TRBJ2-7; TRBD1 is a possible D gene (6 bases). The V end was cut by 0 bases, the J end by 2 bases, with 8 bases between. Germline CDR1 is SGHDN and CDR2 is FVKESK. This CDR3 is 14 amino acids long. As DNA, the CDR3 is TGTGCCAGCAGCCAAGACAGGGGCCCCTACGAGCAGTACTTC. Its translation is CASSQDRGPYEQYF. Drawing the rest from reference TRBV14 and TRBJ2-7, the complete variable domain is EAGVTQFPSHSVIEKGQTVTLRCDPISGHDNLYWYRRVMGKEIKFLLHFVKESKQDESGMPNNRFLAERTGGTYSTLKVQPAELEDSGVYFCASSQDRGPYEQYFGPGTRLTVT.